This record covers a single T cell receptor (beta chain). Authors' data handling: Quantification of nucleated cells was approximated via reference gene primer amplification. The table came from immunoSEQ multiplex PCR; TCRdb's copy has only in-frame clones and leaves some out. V and J calls and clone size are as listed in that table; D and trimming were resolved from the DNA. The sample lists about 49,000 clones; approximately 85% were seen once. These data come from a study of blood T cell repertoires in COVID-19. For the study at large: Whether acute or convalescent, the COVID-19 samples came from the United States, Italy and Spain.

The CDR3 spans 15 residues. The germline V and J ends were trimmed by 4 bases and 0 bases, with 10 bases remaining between them. CDR1 is SGHTA, CDR2 FQGTGA, per germline. The sample taken for sequencing was peripheral blood. This TCR was sampled from a human donor in a cohort sampled during active COVID-19. V and J are TRBV7-3 and TRBJ2-1; tentatively, D is TRBD2 (5 bases). CDR3 amino acids: CASSSTSSSYNEQFF. CDR3 coding DNA: TGTGCCAGCAGCTCCACTAGTTCCTCCTACAATGAGCAGTTCTTC.